This T cell receptor beta chain comes out of a study of cytomegalovirus exposure and HLA in healthy donors (dated by TCRdb to about 2017). With regard to the full study: The 666 repertoires of the first cohort and the roughly 120 validation repertoires were produced on the same platform, according to a later analysis. The study aimed to test whether cataloging public T cell receptors could reveal signatures of past pathogen exposure. Besides the first cohort of roughly 640 subjects, a separate validation cohort made up of 90 to 150 different subjects was used. To predict cytomegalovirus infection status, the study brought together high-throughput TCR immunosequencing, statistical association of individual TCRs with disease status, and machine learning.

The CDR3 runs 15 amino acids, cysteine and phenylalanine included. Kept here is only the CDR3 DNA, which spans 45 bases and is read in frame from base 1. V sheds 1 base and J sheds 6 bases, leaving 16 bases between their ends. The germline V gene gives CDR1 as LGHNA and CDR2 as YSLEER. Worth noting for this clone: Its binding antigen is unknown. Base qualities are missing; no much larger clone stands one base away.

Points the paper makes about the study in general: A total of 150 to 200 TCR beta chains were listed by the study as associated with cytomegalovirus. According to the authors, the approach could potentially be generalized to other disease states and immunological phenotypes. A later analysis lacked HLA typing for the validation cohort, so it scored co-occurrence in that cohort across all 110 or so repertoires. Most TCR sequences were seen in very few donors, while some public TCRs were found in many individuals. In a later analysis, TCRs clustered in the first cohort were found to also tend to co-occur in the 130 or so validation repertoires, with approximately 95% of cluster scores above 0. In vitro tests confirmed that a few of the cytomegalovirus-associated TCR beta chains recognize cytomegalovirus antigens. The classifier was reported to diagnose cytomegalovirus status with high specificity and sensitivity in both the original cohort and the validation cohort.

Donors formed part of the validation cohort, which comprised over a hundred subjects and was distinct from the first cohort of under 800 subjects. The library was prepared using the immunoSEQ multiplex PCR assay. From the authors' description of their analysis: A statistical classification framework was built to diagnose cytomegalovirus status from the catalog of TCR beta chain sequences. TCRdb re-hosts the immuneACCESS table, in-frame sequences only. Its copies lack some clones; in the studies checked, an unresolved V gene accounts for under half of them, and the cause for the rest is not known. V, J and clone size reflect that table, while D and trimming were determined from the DNA. This sample gives around 260,000 clones in total; about 90% of them show up just once. Together, the top ten hold approximately 3.1% of the sample.

The sample taken for sequencing was PBMCs. This receptor chain uses TRBV4-3 and TRBJ2-7; TRBD2 is perhaps the D gene, given 5 matching bases. The sequence was collected from a woman aged 30 to 39 in good health and CMV-seronegative. The sequence in DNA is TGCGCCAGCAGCCAAGTAACGGGAACGGTAATCGAGCAGTACTTC. It specifies CASSQVTGTVIEQYF.